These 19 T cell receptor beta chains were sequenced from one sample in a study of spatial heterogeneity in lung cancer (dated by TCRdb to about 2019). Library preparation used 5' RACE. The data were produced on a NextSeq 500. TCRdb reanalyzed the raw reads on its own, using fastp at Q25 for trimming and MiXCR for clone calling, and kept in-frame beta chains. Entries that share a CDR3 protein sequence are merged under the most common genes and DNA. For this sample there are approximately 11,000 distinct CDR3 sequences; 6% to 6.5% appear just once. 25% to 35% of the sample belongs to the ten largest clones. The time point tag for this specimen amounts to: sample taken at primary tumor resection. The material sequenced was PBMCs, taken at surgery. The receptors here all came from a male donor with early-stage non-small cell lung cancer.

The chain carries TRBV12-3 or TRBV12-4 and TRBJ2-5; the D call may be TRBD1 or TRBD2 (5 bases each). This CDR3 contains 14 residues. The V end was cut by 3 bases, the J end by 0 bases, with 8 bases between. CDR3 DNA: TGTGCCAGCAGTTTGGGGGACCACCAAGAGACCCAGTACTTC. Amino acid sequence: CASSLGDHQETQYF.

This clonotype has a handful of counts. The CDR3 sequence is CASGTGAYNEQFF. The CDR3 nucleotides read TGTGCCAGCGGGACAGGGGCCTACAATGAGCAGTTCTTC. V and J are TRBV6-5 and TRBJ2-1; 10 positions agree with TRBD1. The CDR3 is 13 amino acids. Per the germline V gene, CDR1 is MNHEY and CDR2 is SVGAGI. V trimming: 8 bases; J trimming: 2 bases; junction bases outside the gene matches: 0.

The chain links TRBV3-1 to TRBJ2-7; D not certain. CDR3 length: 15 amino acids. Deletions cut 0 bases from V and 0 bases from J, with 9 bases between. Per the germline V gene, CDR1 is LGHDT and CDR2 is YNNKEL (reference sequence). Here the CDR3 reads CASSQEGTFSYEQYF. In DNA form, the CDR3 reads TGTGCCAGCAGCCAAGAAGGAACGTTCTCCTACGAGCAGTACTTC.

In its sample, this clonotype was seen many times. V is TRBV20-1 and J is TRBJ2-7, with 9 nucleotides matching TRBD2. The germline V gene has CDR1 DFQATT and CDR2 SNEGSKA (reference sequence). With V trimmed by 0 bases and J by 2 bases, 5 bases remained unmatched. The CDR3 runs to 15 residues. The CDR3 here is CSARDGKREAYEQYF. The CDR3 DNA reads TGCAGTGCTAGAGATGGCAAGCGGGAGGCCTACGAGCAGTACTTC.

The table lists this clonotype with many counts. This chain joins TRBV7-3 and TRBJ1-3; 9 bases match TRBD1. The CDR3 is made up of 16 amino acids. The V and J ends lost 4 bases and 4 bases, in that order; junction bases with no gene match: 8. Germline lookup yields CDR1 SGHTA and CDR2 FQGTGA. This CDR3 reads CASSCTWDRAGNTIYF. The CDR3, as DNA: TGTGCCAGCAGCTGCACCTGGGACAGGGCCGGAAACACCATATATTTT.

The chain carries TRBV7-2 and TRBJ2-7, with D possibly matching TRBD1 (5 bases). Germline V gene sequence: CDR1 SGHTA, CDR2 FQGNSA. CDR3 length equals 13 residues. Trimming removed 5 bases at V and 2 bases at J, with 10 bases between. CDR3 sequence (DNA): TGTGCCAGCAGCGGGGCAGCCGCCTACGAGCAGTACTTC. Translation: CASSGAAAYEQYF.

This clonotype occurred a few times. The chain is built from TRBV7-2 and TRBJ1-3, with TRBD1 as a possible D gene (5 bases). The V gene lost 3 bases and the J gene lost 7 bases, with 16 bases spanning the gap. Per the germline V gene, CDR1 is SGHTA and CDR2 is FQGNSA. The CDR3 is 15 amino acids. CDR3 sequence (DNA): TGTGCCAGCAGCTTGGGACTAGGGGCGGGGAACACCATATATTTT. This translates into CASSLGLGAGNTIYF.

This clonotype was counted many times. The chain's CDR3 is CASSTPGDTQYF. In nucleotides, the CDR3 is TGTGCCAGTAGTACCCCCGGCGATACGCAGTATTTT. This chain links TRBV19 with TRBJ2-3; D uncertain. This CDR3 is 12 amino acids long. The V gene's germline CDR1 is LNHDA and CDR2 SQIVND (reference sequence). Trimming removed 4 bases from V and 6 bases from J, with 8 bases in between. Full variable domain (remainder filled in from reference TRBV19 and TRBJ2-3): DGGITQSPKYLFRKEGQNVTLSCEQNLNHDAMYWYRQDPGQGLRLIYYSQIVNDFQKGDIAEGYSVSREKKESFPLTVTSAQKNPTAFYLCASSTPGDTQYFGPGTRLTVL.

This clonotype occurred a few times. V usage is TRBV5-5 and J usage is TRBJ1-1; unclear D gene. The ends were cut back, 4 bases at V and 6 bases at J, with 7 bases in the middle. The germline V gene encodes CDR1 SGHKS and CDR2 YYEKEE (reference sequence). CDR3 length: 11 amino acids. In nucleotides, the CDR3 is TGTGCCAGCAGCCTCCGGGCTGAAGCTTTCTTT. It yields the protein CASSLRAEAFF.

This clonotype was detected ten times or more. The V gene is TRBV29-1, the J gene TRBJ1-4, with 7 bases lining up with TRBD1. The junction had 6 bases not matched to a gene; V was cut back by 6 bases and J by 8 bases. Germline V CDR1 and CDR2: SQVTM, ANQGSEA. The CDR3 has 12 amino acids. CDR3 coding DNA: TGCAGCGTCTCGACAGGGATCGAAAAACTGTTTTTT. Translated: CSVSTGIEKLFF.

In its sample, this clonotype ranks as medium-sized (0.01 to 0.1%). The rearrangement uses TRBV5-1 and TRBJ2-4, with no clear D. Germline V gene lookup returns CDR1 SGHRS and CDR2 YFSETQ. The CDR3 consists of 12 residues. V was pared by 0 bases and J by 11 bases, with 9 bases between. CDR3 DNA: TGCGCCAGCAGCTTGGACGTATCTGTTCAGTACTTC. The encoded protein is CASSLDVSVQYF.

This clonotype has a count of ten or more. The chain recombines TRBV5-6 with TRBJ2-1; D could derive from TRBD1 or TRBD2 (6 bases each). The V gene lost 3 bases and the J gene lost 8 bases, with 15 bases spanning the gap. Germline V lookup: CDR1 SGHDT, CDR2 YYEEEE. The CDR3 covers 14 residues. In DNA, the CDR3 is TGTGCCAGCAGCTATGGGGGGCCTGTTGATGAGCAGTTCTTC. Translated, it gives CASSYGGPVDEQFF.

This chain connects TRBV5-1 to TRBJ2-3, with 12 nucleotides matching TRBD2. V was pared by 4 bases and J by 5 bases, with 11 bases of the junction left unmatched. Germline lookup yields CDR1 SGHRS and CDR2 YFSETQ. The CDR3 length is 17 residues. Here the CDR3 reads CASSPPGLAGRIDTQYF. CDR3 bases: TGCGCCAGCAGCCCACCCGGACTAGCGGGGAGGATAGATACGCAGTATTTT.

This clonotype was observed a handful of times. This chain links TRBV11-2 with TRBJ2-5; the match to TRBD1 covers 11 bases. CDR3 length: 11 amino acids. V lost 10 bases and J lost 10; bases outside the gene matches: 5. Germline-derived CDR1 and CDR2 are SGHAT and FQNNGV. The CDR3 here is CATGTGGDQYF. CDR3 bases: TGTGCCACCGGGACAGGGGGGGACCAGTACTTC.

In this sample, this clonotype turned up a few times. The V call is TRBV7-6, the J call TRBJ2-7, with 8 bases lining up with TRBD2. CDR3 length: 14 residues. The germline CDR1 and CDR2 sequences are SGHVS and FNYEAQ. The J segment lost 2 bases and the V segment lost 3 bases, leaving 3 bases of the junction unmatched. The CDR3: CASSLRRGAYEQYF. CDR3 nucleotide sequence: TGTGCCAGCAGCTTGAGGCGGGGGGCCTACGAGCAGTACTTC.

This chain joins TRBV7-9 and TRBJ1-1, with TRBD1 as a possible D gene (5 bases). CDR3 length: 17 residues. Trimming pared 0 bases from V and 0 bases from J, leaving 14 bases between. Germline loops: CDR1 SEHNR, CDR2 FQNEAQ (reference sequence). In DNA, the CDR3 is TGTGCCAGCAGCTTAGCCGGGGCAGGAGGCATGAACACTGAAGCTTTCTTT. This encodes CASSLAGAGGMNTEAFF.

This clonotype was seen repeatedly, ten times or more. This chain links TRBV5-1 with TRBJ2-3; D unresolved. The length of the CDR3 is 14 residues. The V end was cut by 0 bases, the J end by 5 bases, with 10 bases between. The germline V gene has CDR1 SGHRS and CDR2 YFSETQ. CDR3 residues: CASSLGQNRDTQYF. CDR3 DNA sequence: TGCGCCAGCAGCTTGGGACAAAACAGAGATACGCAGTATTTT.

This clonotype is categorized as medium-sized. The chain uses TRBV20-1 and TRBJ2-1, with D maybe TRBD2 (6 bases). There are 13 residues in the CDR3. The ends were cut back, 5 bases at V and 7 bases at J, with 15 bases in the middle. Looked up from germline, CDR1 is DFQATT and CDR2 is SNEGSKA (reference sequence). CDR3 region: CSALSGHRNEQFF. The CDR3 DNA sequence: TGCAGTGCTTTAAGCGGGCACCGAAATGAGCAGTTCTTC.

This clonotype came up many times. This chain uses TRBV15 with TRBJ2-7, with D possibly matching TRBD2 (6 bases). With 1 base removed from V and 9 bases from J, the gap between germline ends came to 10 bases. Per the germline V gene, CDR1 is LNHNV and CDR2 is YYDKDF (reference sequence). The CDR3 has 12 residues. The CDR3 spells CATSRGGMGQYF. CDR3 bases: TGTGCCACCAGCAGAGGCGGGATGGGGCAGTACTTC.